The 6 T cell receptor beta chains presented below share a single source sample, sequenced in a study of beta chain features in type 1 diabetes. Investigators reverse transcribed all isolated RNA, so they sequenced expressed TCRB transcripts. The repertoire was sequenced with immunoSEQ multiplex PCR; TCRdb's copy has only in-frame clones and lacks some. The repertoire includes fewer than 350,000 clones, around 7.8% of them detected once, and roughly 0.94% sits in the top ten. What was sequenced was central memory CD4+ T cells from blood. The receptors come from a woman aged 18-29 years in good health.

This chain connects TRBV27 to TRBJ2-7; D unclear. Germline CDR1 MNHEY, CDR2 SMNVEV (reference sequence). The CDR3 runs to 15 residues. Trimming took off 6 bases at V and 2 bases at J, with 17 bases between the two ends. The CDR3 bases are TGTGCCAGCAGCGACGACTCCAGAGCTACCTACGAGCAGTACTTC. It translates to CASSDDSRATYEQYF.

The V and J genes are TRBV9 and TRBJ2-1; the D gene could be TRBD1 or TRBD2 (5 bases each). This CDR3 contains 15 residues. Per the germline V gene, CDR1 is SGDLS and CDR2 is YYNGEE. V lost 6 bases and J 4 bases, leaving 17 bases between the germline ends. The CDR3 spells CASTEGWGPYNEQFF. CDR3 sequence (DNA): TGTGCCAGCACTGAGGGGTGGGGACCTTACAATGAGCAGTTCTTC.

With respect to this clone: Mismatch with germline at one junction end may stem from a read error. This rearrangement joins TRBV2 to TRBJ2-3; 16 bases are shared with TRBD2. From germline, CDR1 is SNHLY and CDR2 FYNNEI. The CDR3 totals 14 residues. The CDR3 spells CASSATGTSGREAF. In DNA form, the CDR3 reads TGTGCCAGCAGCGCGACCGGGACTAGCGGGAGGGAAGCTTTT.

This clone appeared a few times. CDR3 loop: CASSRMDKMGSPLHF. Here the CDR3 DNA reads TGTGCCAGCAGCCGCATGGACAAAATGGGTTCACCCCTCCACTTT. The gene calls are TRBV5-4 and TRBJ1-6; D is perhaps TRBD1 (5 bases). The V gene lost 4 bases and the J gene lost 9 bases, with 17 bases spanning the gap. The CDR3 spans 15 residues. The V gene's germline CDR1 is SGHNT and CDR2 YYREEE (reference sequence).

Comment on this clone: The sample has other DNA sequences that encode this CDR3 too. The chain links TRBV6-5 to TRBJ2-1, with TRBD2 matching over 9 bases. The CDR3 contains 15 residues. The ends lost 6 bases at V and 4 bases at J; junction bases unmatched: 7. Germline V gene lookup returns CDR1 MNHEY and CDR2 SVGAGI. The CDR3 loop is CASRQLAGEYNEQFF. The CDR3 DNA sequence: TGTGCCAGCAGGCAATTAGCGGGGGAATACAATGAGCAGTTCTTC.

The chain combines TRBV25-1 with TRBJ1-2, with D tentatively TRBD1 (6 bases). The V and J ends lost 1 base and 4 bases respectively, with 13 bases between them. Germline V gives CDR1 MGHDK, CDR2 SYGVNS. The CDR3 is 15 residues long. The CDR3 sequence: CASSEFLTGFYGYTF. CDR3 nucleotide sequence: TGTGCCAGCAGTGAATTTCTTACAGGGTTCTATGGCTACACCTTC.